One TCR beta chain is described in this entry. Original data processing: Counts of nucleated cells, estimated from reference gene primer amplification, were obtained. Here immunoSEQ multiplex PCR was the method, and the copy in TCRdb shows in-frame clones only, minus some. Clone size and V and J calls were adopted from that table, with D and trimming inferred from the DNA. The data show fewer than 250,000 clones, about 80% seen once. The data are from a study of blood T cell repertoires in COVID-19. At the level of the study: Specimens from acute and convalescent COVID-19 originated in the United States, Italy and Spain. Nucleic acid was either cDNA or gDNA, and it came from T cells, B-cell-depleted T cells, or PBMCs.

Material for sequencing was peripheral blood. This TCR came from a middle-aged woman with active or convalescent COVID-19.

The CDR3 spells CASSLSVNTEAFF. As DNA, the CDR3 is TGTGCCAGCAGTTTGTCAGTGAACACTGAAGCTTTCTTT. The gene calls are TRBV12-3 or TRBV12-4 and TRBJ1-1, with unresolved D. Deletions cut 3 bases from V and 0 bases from J, with 5 bases between. The CDR3 has 13 amino acids.